The clone carrying this T cell receptor (beta chain) was observed at least ten times. What it binds is unknown. For a library built for alpha chains, this beta chain is a stray read; little rests on its size. CDR3 size: 13 residues. Per the germline V gene, CDR1 is LGHDT and CDR2 is YNNKEL (reference sequence). Trimming pared 0 bases from V and 7 bases from J, leaving 7 bases between. This sample is part of a study of spatial heterogeneity in lung cancer. The study, taken as a whole, reports: Tumor T cells had an estimated coverage that came to 6% to 7.5% for alpha chains and 13% for beta chains. Mutation counts in tumors were tracked by counts of expanded intratumoral alpha and beta TCRs.

Time point described: sample taken at primary tumor resection. TCRdb processed the 5' RACE reads anew with MiXCR; each CDR3 protein has one entry. The sample comprises 9,000 to 13,000 distinct CDR3 sequences, approximately 8% of which are singletons, and around a fifth rests with the top ten. The TCR sequence derives from a female donor with early-stage non-small cell lung cancer. The J gene is TRBJ1-5, the V gene TRBV3-1; D is ambiguous. The source was lung tumor tissue, collected at surgery. The CDR3 region has the DNA TGTGCCAGCAGCCAAGAGTGGTCACAGCCCCAGCATTTT. It encodes CASSQEWSQPQHF.